This T cell receptor (beta chain) was identified during a study of human T cells and chemical hapten exposure. Noted time point: patch test 2, 6 weeks after DPC sensitization. Described treatment: therapeutic diphenylcyclopropenone sensitization with weekly scalp DPC. This clonotype was seen more than once but under ten times. TCRdb re-called the RACE reads with MiXCR, one entry per CDR3 protein. The sample holds about 69,000 distinct CDR3 sequences; approximately 10% are singletons and the top ten take 6.8%. The TCR comes from a woman between 45 and 65 years old with alopecia areata. Some clones in this sample may be carry-over from other donors' samples. The sequences come from whole blood, collected in connection with sensitization to the hapten diphenylcyclopropenone (DPC).

DNA of the CDR3: TGTGCCAGCAGTGATCCCCGGACAGGGCTTTACAATGAGCAGTTCTTC. Residues: CASSDPRTGLYNEQFF. The J gene is TRBJ2-1, the V gene TRBV2; TRBD1 matches 8 bases. This CDR3 contains 16 residues. The ends lost 3 bases at V and 4 bases at J; junction bases unmatched: 8. Germline CDR1 is SNHLY and CDR2 is FYNNEI.